Shown below are 11 T cell receptor beta chains from a single sample sequenced in a study of T cells in Graves' hyperthyroidism and ophthalmopathy. Authors of the study amplified TCR beta CDR3 regions from RNA transcripts. A set of HTBI primers served as the primers for a first-round RT-PCR of the TCR CDR3. TCRdb re-called the multiplex PCR reads with MiXCR, one entry per CDR3 protein. The repertoire holds about 840,000 distinct CDR3 sequences, with around 38% as singletons. Sequences were obtained from blood. All receptors derive from a young man with Graves' hyperthyroidism.

This clonotype was counted a single time. The rearrangement uses TRBV6-5 and TRBJ2-7; perhaps D is TRBD1 or TRBD2 (5 bases each). This CDR3 contains 14 residues. Germline loops: CDR1 MNHEY, CDR2 SVGAGI. V was cut by 3 bases and J by 2 bases, with 11 bases left in between. CDR3: CASSYDGDAYEQYF. CDR3 bases: TGTGCCAGCAGTTATGACGGGGACGCCTACGAGCAGTACTTC.

At least ten counts were recorded for this clonotype. The chain links TRBV7-8 to TRBJ1-5; D is uncertain. This CDR3 contains 15 residues. V was trimmed by 1 base and J by 5 bases, leaving 12 bases between them. In germline, CDR1 is SGHVS, CDR2 FQNEAQ. CDR3 bases: TGTGCCAGCAGCTTAGTTTCCGGGAACCATCAGCCCCAGCATTTT. It specifies CASSLVSGNHQPQHF.

This clonotype was counted at least ten times. V gene TRBV2 combines with J gene TRBJ1-1; D might be TRBD1 (5 bases). Germline V gene sequence: CDR1 SNHLY, CDR2 FYNNEI. The CDR3 runs to 10 residues. The germline V and J ends were trimmed by 11 bases and 11 bases, with 15 bases remaining between them. CDR3 DNA sequence: TGTGCCCTAGGGGAGGGAGGGGCTTTCTTT. Encoded protein: CALGEGGAFF.

This clonotype was picked up a small number of times. This chain joins TRBV19 and TRBJ1-1; 7 bases are shared with TRBD1. Trimming at V came to 6 bases and at J to 5 bases, leaving 12 bases not matched to a gene. The length of the CDR3 is 15 residues. CDR1 LNHDA and CDR2 SQIVND come from the germline V gene (reference sequence). In DNA, the CDR3 is TGTGCCAGTAGCAAATTCACAGGGGCTTCTACTGAAGCTTTCTTT. Protein product: CASSKFTGASTEAFF.

This clonotype was counted many times. The V gene is TRBV12-3 or TRBV12-4, the J gene TRBJ1-1; TRBD1 matches at 7 bases. J lost 3 bases, V lost 5 bases, and 6 bases had no gene match. This CDR3 contains 14 residues. CDR3: CASSLTGPDTEAFF. CDR3 nucleotides: TGTGCCAGCAGTCTGACAGGGCCGGACACTGAAGCTTTCTTT.

The sample holds many counts of this clonotype. The V and J genes are TRBV20-1 and TRBJ1-2, with a weak D call TRBD1 (6 bases). Trimming left V 3 bases short and J 4 bases short, with 9 bases between. This CDR3 spans 12 amino acids. Looked up from germline, CDR1 is DFQATT and CDR2 is SNEGSKA (reference sequence). The CDR3 reads CSARGTTYGYTF. In DNA form, the CDR3 reads TGCAGTGCTAGGGGGACAACCTATGGCTACACCTTC.

This rearrangement joins TRBV25-1 to TRBJ2-5; 13 nucleotides line up with TRBD2. Trimming took 5 bases from V and 0 from J; bases not matched to a gene: 9. The germline gives CDR1 MGHDK, CDR2 SYGVNS. This CDR3 has 18 amino acids. The DNA for the CDR3 is TGTGCCAGCAGTCCTCGACTAGCGGGGGGCCCAAACCAAGAGACCCAGTACTTC. This gives the protein CASSPRLAGGPNQETQYF.

This clonotype was seen at least ten times. The chain has TRBV20-1 and TRBJ1-5; 8 bases align to TRBD1. Germline V lookup: CDR1 DFQATT, CDR2 SNEGSKA (reference sequence). The ends lost 3 bases at V and 12 bases at J; junction bases unmatched: 4. The CDR3 is 11 amino acids. In DNA, the CDR3 is TGCAGTGCTAGCGAGGACAGGGTCCAGCATTTT. Translating it yields CSASEDRVQHF.

This clonotype turned up a few times. The chain uses TRBV4-2 and TRBJ1-1; no reliable D call. Germline CDR1 reads LGHNA; CDR2 reads YNFKEQ. The length of the CDR3 is 13 residues. V lost 1 base and J 5 bases, leaving 8 bases between the germline ends. The CDR3 loop reads CASSQAERTEAFF. The CDR3 coding sequence is TGTGCCAGCAGCCAAGCAGAGAGAACTGAAGCTTTCTTT.

The V and J genes are TRBV10-3 and TRBJ2-2; D remains ambiguous. The CDR3 sequence is 13 residues long. The ends were cut back, 8 bases at V and 0 bases at J, with 7 bases in the middle. Germline CDR1 ENHRY, CDR2 SYGVKD. The DNA of the CDR3 is TGTGCCATCTCGTTCGCGAACACCGGGGAGCTGTTTTTT. This translates into CAISFANTGELFF.

This sequence joins TRBV7-2 and TRBJ1-2, with a tentative D call TRBD1 (6 bases). CDR3 length: 13 residues. Germline CDR1 reads SGHTA; CDR2 reads FQGNSA. Deletions cut 4 bases from V and 12 bases from J, with 18 bases between. The CDR3 loop is CASSSVAGTPDTF. The DNA of the CDR3 is TGTGCCAGCAGCTCAGTCGCGGGGACACCTGACACCTTC.